This T cell receptor (beta chain) was identified during a study of T cells after yellow fever vaccination. A process of 5'RACE template switching, which added a universal primer site and UMIs, was used to make TCR cDNA. TCRdb independently ran MiXCR on the 5' RACE reads; one entry per CDR3 protein. Of 400,000 to 450,000 distinct CDR3 sequences in the sample, about 17% were seen once. Regarding the study as a whole: Abundant clonotypes (contaminants from the bulk population) could be present in FACS-sorted repertoires.

This clonotype has a handful of counts. Antigen specificity is unknown. The germline V gene encodes CDR1 SEHNR and CDR2 FQNEAQ (reference sequence). V dropped 5 bases and J dropped 4 bases, with 10 bases sitting between them. The CDR3 runs to 13 residues. The clonotype was recovered from a man in his late teens or twenties who received the YFV17D yellow fever vaccine. V is TRBV7-9 and J is TRBJ2-3, with D perhaps matching TRBD1 or TRBD2 (5 bases each). The starting material was PBMCs, obtained before the yellow fever booster vaccination. The CDR3 protein is CASSRLGADTQYF. The CDR3 nucleotides are TGTGCCAGCAGCCGGCTGGGGGCAGATACGCAGTATTTT.